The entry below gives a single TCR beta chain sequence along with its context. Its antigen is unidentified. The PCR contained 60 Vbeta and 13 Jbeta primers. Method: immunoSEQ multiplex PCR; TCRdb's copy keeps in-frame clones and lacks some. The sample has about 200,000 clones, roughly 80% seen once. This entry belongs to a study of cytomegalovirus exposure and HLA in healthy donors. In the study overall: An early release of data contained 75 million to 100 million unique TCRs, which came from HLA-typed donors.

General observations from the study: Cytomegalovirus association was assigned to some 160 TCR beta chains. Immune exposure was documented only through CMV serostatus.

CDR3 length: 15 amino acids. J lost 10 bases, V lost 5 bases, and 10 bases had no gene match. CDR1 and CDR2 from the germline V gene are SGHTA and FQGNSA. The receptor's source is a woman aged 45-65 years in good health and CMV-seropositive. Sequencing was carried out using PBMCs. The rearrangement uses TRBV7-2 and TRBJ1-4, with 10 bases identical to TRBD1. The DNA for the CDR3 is TGTGCCAGCAGCATATCCGGGACAGGGGTTGGAAAACTGTTTTTT. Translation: CASSISGTGVGKLFF.